One and the same sample provided the 8 T cell receptor beta chains below, sequenced in a study of blood T cell repertoires in COVID-19. Some clones are missing from TCRdb's copy, which holds only in-frame ones; the method was immunoSEQ multiplex PCR. Of some 90,000 clones listed, 86% were seen once; the top ten hold 25%. Sequencing used peripheral blood. The origin of the receptors is a human donor in a cohort sampled during active COVID-19.

V gene TRBV7-2 combines with J gene TRBJ2-3; 7 nucleotides match TRBD2. Germline trimming cut 2 bases from V and 2 bases from J; bases unmatched to any gene: 10. Germline CDR1 reads SGHTA; CDR2 reads FQGNSA. CDR3 length: 17 residues. The CDR3 spells CASSLMDGGRATDTQYF. In DNA, the CDR3 is TGTGCCAGCAGCTTAATGGACGGTGGGAGGGCCACAGATACGCAGTATTTT.

The chain combines TRBV5-5 with TRBJ2-7, with 9 bases matching TRBD1. Germline V gene sequence: CDR1 SGHKS, CDR2 YYEKEE (reference sequence). The J segment lost 3 bases and the V segment lost 4 bases, leaving 5 bases of the junction unmatched. The CDR3 length is 14 residues. DNA for the CDR3: TGTGCCAGCAGCCTCCGGGACAGGGTCTACGAGCAGTACTTC. Protein sequence: CASSLRDRVYEQYF.

This rearrangement joins TRBV18 to TRBJ2-3; 11 bases agree with TRBD2. Germline trimming cut 1 base from V and 5 bases from J; bases unmatched to any gene: 5. Germline-derived CDR1 and CDR2 are KGHSH and LQKENI. This CDR3 has 16 residues. The CDR3 sequence is CASSPRSSGRIDTQYF. Here the CDR3 DNA reads TGTGCCAGCTCACCACGCTCTAGCGGGAGGATAGATACGCAGTATTTT. The full variable domain, its missing parts supplied by reference TRBV18 and TRBJ2-3, is NAGVMQNPRHLVRRRGQEARLRCSPMKGHSHVYWYRQLPEEGLKFMVYLQKENIIDESGMPKERFSAEFPKEGPSILRIQQVVRGDSAAYFCASSPRSSGRIDTQYFGPGTRLTVL.

This chain uses TRBV2 with TRBJ1-6; no firm D call. Germline CDR1 is SNHLY and CDR2 is FYNNEI. V was shortened by 4 bases and J by 6 bases, with 7 bases between the two germline ends. CDR3 length: 13 amino acids. CDR3 region: CASSVEANSPLHF. The CDR3 region has the DNA TGTGCCAGCAGTGTAGAGGCTAATTCACCCCTCCACTTT.

Note on this clone: The missing conserved phenylalanine or tryptophan at the end of this CDR3 makes a read error likely. The DNA is left out, because the CDR3 cannot be placed on it with certainty; the CDR3 is given as TCRdb lists it. The chain recombines TRBV28 with TRBJ1-2; TRBD1 was called by the table and not checked on the DNA. The CDR3 is 12 residues long, ends included. Per the germline V gene, CDR1 is MDHEN and CDR2 is SYDVKM. Here the CDR3 reads CASSTRAGGRSL.

This rearrangement joins TRBV9 to TRBJ2-3, with D hard to call. The V and J ends lost 1 base and 0 bases respectively, with 12 bases between them. CDR3 length equals 16 residues. Germline assignment: CDR1 SGDLS and CDR2 YYNGEE. The CDR3 spells CASSVRKRTSTDTQYF. The CDR3 coding sequence is TGTGCCAGCAGCGTACGTAAGCGTACTAGCACAGATACGCAGTATTTT. Full variable domain (outside the CDR3, taken from reference TRBV9 and TRBJ2-3): DSGVTQTPKHLITATGQRVTLRCSPRSGDLSVYWYQQSLDQGLQFLIQYYNGEERAKGNILERFSAQQFPDLHSELNLSSLELGDSALYFCASSVRKRTSTDTQYFGPGTRLTVL.

The table lists this clone with a few counts. The V call is TRBV9, the J call TRBJ2-1, with 10 bases lining up with TRBD1. The CDR3 totals 16 residues. CDR1 is SGDLS, CDR2 YYNGEE, per germline. Trimming took 8 bases from V and 8 from J; bases not matched to a gene: 16. The CDR3: CASEGKGQGVTDEQFF. The CDR3, as DNA: TGTGCCAGTGAGGGAAAAGGACAGGGGGTGACGGATGAGCAGTTCTTC.

The CDR3 is CASSLPGPGNTIYF. The CDR3 DNA reads TGTGCCAGCAGTTTACCAGGGCCTGGAAACACCATATATTTT. The rearrangement links TRBV28 to TRBJ1-3; D perhaps matches TRBD1 (5 bases). Looked up from germline, CDR1 is MDHEN and CDR2 is SYDVKM. Trimming left V 2 bases short and J 2 bases short, with 7 bases between. This CDR3 has 14 residues.